These 28 T cell receptor beta chains came from one sample sequenced in a study of cytomegalovirus exposure and HLA in healthy donors. With 60 Vbeta and 13 Jbeta primers, the PCR was carried out. The method was immunoSEQ multiplex PCR; TCRdb's version includes in-frame clones alone and lacks a portion of them. This table holds about 160,000 clones, roughly 80% found once. The source material was PBMCs. The receptors were sampled from a male donor in good health and CMV-seropositive.

The rearrangement uses TRBV7-2 and TRBJ2-5; 7 nucleotides match TRBD2. Germline CDR1 SGHTA, CDR2 FQGNSA. The CDR3 loop spans 14 amino acids. J gave up 7 bases and V 1 base, and 6 bases lay outside the gene matches. Here the CDR3 reads CASSLGGGSWTQYF. The CDR3 DNA reads as TGTGCCAGCAGCTTAGGTGGCGGGAGTTGGACCCAGTACTTC.

In this sample, this clone turned up a few times. The CDR3 region has the DNA TGTGCCAGCAGTTACGGACAGGTGTACAATGAGCAGTTCTTC. Its translation: CASSYGQVYNEQFF. This chain joins TRBV6-5 and TRBJ2-1; 7 positions agree with TRBD1. CDR3 size: 14 residues. Germline assignment: CDR1 MNHEY and CDR2 SVGAGI. The V and J ends lost 2 bases and 4 bases, in that order; junction bases with no gene match: 2.

This sequence joins TRBV27 and TRBJ2-3, with 9 bases fitting TRBD1. Trimming removed 6 bases from V and 3 bases from J; junction bases left unmatched: 7. Germline V gene data show CDR1 as MNHEY and CDR2 as SMNVEV (reference sequence). The CDR3 loop spans 15 amino acids. Here the CDR3 DNA reads TGTGCCAGCAGCTACAGGGGGCGTGAGACAGATACGCAGTATTTT. It is translated as CASSYRGRETDTQYF.

This clone was found once. In DNA form, the CDR3 reads TGTGCCAGCAGATCCCGGGGGGCCGGAGAAAAACTGTTTTTT. Translation gives CASRSRGAGEKLFF. V gene TRBV6-6 combines with J gene TRBJ1-4; D is perhaps TRBD1 (6 bases). Germline values: CDR1 MNHNY, CDR2 SVGAGI (reference sequence). V dropped 6 bases and J dropped 8 bases, with 16 bases sitting between them. The CDR3 sequence is 14 residues long.

This CDR3 reads CASSTDEQGPLGAFF. CDR3 nucleotides: TGTGCCAGCAGTACCGATGAACAGGGGCCCCTCGGGGCTTTCTTT. The chain combines TRBV7-9 with TRBJ1-1; 7 positions agree with TRBD1. Trimming took 6 bases from V and 11 from J; bases not matched to a gene: 18. Germline V gene lookup returns CDR1 SEHNR and CDR2 FQNEAQ (reference sequence). The CDR3 runs to 15 residues.

Here the CDR3 DNA reads TGCGCCAGCAGCTTGGCCTCGCGGGGCGGGGGGAACTCTGGGGCCAACGTCCTGACTTTC. As protein: CASSLASRGGGNSGANVLTF. The gene calls are TRBV5-1 and TRBJ2-6, with 8 bases that match TRBD2. The CDR3 is 20 amino acids. V lost 0 bases to trimming and J lost 0 bases; unmatched junction nucleotides: 11. CDR1 and CDR2 (germline): SGHRS, YFSETQ.

The chain has TRBV7-9 and TRBJ2-5, with TRBD2 matching 7 bases. The J call is in doubt because the DNA end fits TRBJ2-7 better. The CDR3 totals 15 residues. The germline V gene encodes CDR1 SEHNR and CDR2 FQNEAQ (reference sequence). CDR3 protein: CASSFGREVNYEQYF. CDR3 coding DNA: TGTGCCAGCAGCTTCGGACGGGAGGTCAACTACGAGCAGTACTTC.

The V and J genes are TRBV10-1 and TRBJ2-2; 10 positions agree with TRBD1. From germline, CDR1 is WNHNN and CDR2 SYGVQD (reference sequence). V lost 3 bases to trimming and J lost 4 bases; unmatched junction nucleotides: 2. The CDR3 loop spans 15 amino acids. As DNA, the CDR3 is TGCGCCAGCAGTGAAGGGACAGGGGTCACCGGGGAGCTGTTTTTT. As protein: CASSEGTGVTGELFF.

The rearrangement joins TRBV5-1 to TRBJ2-7; 10 bases agree with TRBD1. After removal of 0 bases from V and 4 bases from J, the junction contained 4 bases not matched to a gene. The V gene's germline CDR1 is SGHRS and CDR2 YFSETQ. The CDR3 length is 15 residues. CDR3 coding DNA: TGCGCCAGCAGCTTGGCCCCGGGACAGGGGTACGAGCAGTACTTC. Its protein product is CASSLAPGQGYEQYF.

V is TRBV5-4 and J is TRBJ2-5, with D possibly being TRBD2 (5 bases). Trimming cost V 4 bases and J 4 bases, with 14 bases left between them. Looked up from germline, CDR1 is SGHNT and CDR2 is YYREEE (reference sequence). The CDR3 consists of 14 residues. The CDR3 sequence: CASSTVPGGETQYF. CDR3 nucleotides: TGTGCCAGCAGCACAGTCCCAGGAGGAGAGACCCAGTACTTC. The whole variable domain, remainder taken from reference TRBV5-4 and TRBJ2-5, is ETGVTQSPTHLIKTRGQQVTLRCSSQSGHNTVSWYQQALGQGPQFIFQYYREEENGRGNFPPRFSGLQFPNYSSELNVNALELDDSALYLCASSTVPGGETQYFGPGTRLLVL.

A single count supports this clone. The chain employs TRBV2 and TRBJ1-6; TRBD1 matches at 8 bases. V shed 10 bases and J 6 bases; nucleotides not matched to a gene: 11. Looked up from germline, CDR1 is SNHLY and CDR2 is FYNNEI. This CDR3 region has 15 residues. This chain's CDR3 is CAIGRSGGLNSPLHF. The CDR3, as DNA: TGTGCCATCGGTAGGTCAGGGGGCCTTAATTCACCCCTCCACTTT.

The rearrangement uses TRBV14 and TRBJ2-3, with TRBD2 identical over 10 bases. The V and J ends lost 2 bases and 6 bases, in that order; junction bases with no gene match: 5. The CDR3 totals 15 residues. Per the germline V gene, CDR1 is SGHDN and CDR2 is FVKESK. This CDR3 reads CASSQQRGGLDTQYF. Here the CDR3 DNA reads TGTGCCAGCAGCCAACAGCGGGGGGGCCTCGATACGCAGTATTTT.

As for this clone: The sample contains more than one DNA sequence encoding this CDR3. The chain combines TRBV28 with TRBJ1-2; 12 nucleotides line up with TRBD1. CDR3 length equals 14 residues. Germline V CDR1 and CDR2: MDHEN, SYDVKM. After removal of 5 bases from V and 8 bases from J, the junction contained 6 bases not matched to a gene. In DNA, the CDR3 is TGTGCCAGCAGTCTGACCGGGACAGGGGGCGGCTACACCTTC. Its protein is CASSLTGTGGGYTF.

The CDR3 coding sequence is TGCGCCAGCAGTGACCCAGGCAATGAGCAGTTCTTC. It encodes CASSDPGNEQFF. The rearrangement joins TRBV10-1 to TRBJ2-1; D unresolved. The CDR3 is 12 residues long. Per germline, CDR1 WNHNN and CDR2 SYGVQD (reference sequence). Deletions cut 3 bases from V and 6 bases from J, with 6 bases between.

The V gene is TRBV7-8, the J gene TRBJ1-2; a possible D gene is TRBD1 (5 bases). This CDR3 region has 14 residues. Germline assignment: CDR1 SGHVS and CDR2 FQNEAQ. Trimming removed 1 base at V and 7 bases at J, with 13 bases between. The CDR3 loop reads CASSLVGGVGGYTF. CDR3 nucleotides: TGTGCCAGCAGCTTAGTGGGGGGAGTAGGTGGCTACACCTTC.

This sequence joins TRBV10-1 and TRBJ2-7; perhaps TRBD2 as D (6 bases). V lost 6 bases and J 0 bases, leaving 15 bases between the germline ends. This CDR3 is built from 15 residues. Germline CDR1 reads WNHNN; CDR2 reads SYGVQD (reference sequence). CDR3 bases: TGCGCCAGCAGCGACCGGGACTCCAGCTCCTACGAGCAGTACTTC. Translated: CASSDRDSSSYEQYF.

The V and J genes are TRBV19 and TRBJ1-1; TRBD1 aligns across 7 bases. CDR1 and CDR2 from the germline V gene are LNHDA and SQIVND (reference sequence). The CDR3 runs to 11 residues. The CDR3 is CVCRGFTEAFF. In DNA, the CDR3 is TGTGTTTGCAGGGGGTTCACTGAAGCTTTCTTT.

This chain links TRBV18 with TRBJ1-5; 8 bases match TRBD1. Unmatched junction bases numbered 3, after V lost 3 bases and J lost 2 bases. This CDR3 has 15 amino acids. Germline lookup yields CDR1 KGHSH and CDR2 LQKENI. The CDR3 region has the DNA TGTGCCAGCTCACCCTCGGACAGGGGCAATCAGCCCCAGCATTTT. Residues: CASSPSDRGNQPQHF.

This chain joins TRBV25-1 and TRBJ1-5; D perhaps matches TRBD1 (5 bases). CDR1 MGHDK and CDR2 SYGVNS come from the germline V gene. The CDR3 length is 15 residues. V was pared by 3 bases and J by 0 bases, with 9 bases between. CDR3 nucleotide sequence: TGTGCCAGCAGTGAGGGGCCAAATAGCAATCAGCCCCAGCATTTT. Translated: CASSEGPNSNQPQHF.

V gene TRBV27 combines with J gene TRBJ1-1; maybe TRBD1 (6 bases). V lost 3 bases and J 0 bases, leaving 8 bases between the germline ends. The germline V gene has CDR1 MNHEY and CDR2 SMNVEV (reference sequence). The CDR3 runs 14 residues. For the CDR3, the DNA is TGTGCCAGCAGTTTGAGGGGGATGAACACTGAAGCTTTCTTT. It is translated as CASSLRGMNTEAFF.

The rearrangement uses TRBV2 and TRBJ2-3, with TRBD2 identical over 8 bases. After removal of 8 bases from V and 0 bases from J, the junction contained 13 bases not matched to a gene. From germline, CDR1 is SNHLY and CDR2 FYNNEI. This CDR3 is built from 17 residues. Here the CDR3 reads CASRTAGDAISTDTQYF. The CDR3 DNA reads TGTGCCAGCCGCACAGCGGGGGACGCGATTAGCACAGATACGCAGTATTTT.

This clone was seen a few times. The chain has TRBV7-9 and TRBJ2-5; D may be TRBD2 (6 bases). The J call may be incorrect, as the DNA end agrees better with TRBJ2-7. The CDR3 is made up of 14 amino acids. The V gene's germline CDR1 is SEHNR and CDR2 FQNEAQ (reference sequence). The CDR3, as DNA: TGTGCCAGCAGCTTTGGTGCTAGCGCCTACGAGCAGTACTTC. Translation gives CASSFGASAYEQYF.

The rearrangement uses TRBV10-3 and TRBJ2-5; D might be TRBD1 (7 bases). The end of the DNA is better explained by TRBJ2-7, so the J call may be wrong. The CDR3 runs 17 residues. Germline loops: CDR1 ENHRY, CDR2 SYGVKD. CDR3 nucleotide sequence: TGTGCCAGCCAAGGGGTGGGGGACAGAACGGGAGCCTACGAGCAGTACTTC. It codes for CASQGVGDRTGAYEQYF.

The chain has TRBV6-6 and TRBJ1-1, with 9 bases identical to TRBD1. The CDR3 has 15 amino acids. Germline CDR1 MNHNY, CDR2 SVGAGI (reference sequence). The V segment lost 6 bases and the J segment 1 base; nucleotides outside the gene matches: 6. CDR3 in DNA: TGTGCCAGCAGAGAACAGGGGGCGGAGAACACTGAAGCTTTCTTT. Translating gives CASREQGAENTEAFF.

This chain connects TRBV30 to TRBJ1-3; D is ambiguous. The CDR3 sequence is 15 residues long. Per germline, CDR1 GTSNPN and CDR2 SVGIG (reference sequence). V was trimmed by 0 bases and J by 0 bases, leaving 9 bases between them. The CDR3 protein is CAWSVFKSSGNTIYF. The CDR3 DNA is TGTGCCTGGAGTGTTTTCAAGAGCTCTGGAAACACCATATATTTT. The full variable domain, completed using reference TRBV30 and TRBJ1-3, is SQTIHQWPATLVQPVGSPLSLECTVEGTSNPNLYWYRQAAGRGLQLLFYSVGIGQISSEVPQNLSASRPQDRQFILSSKKLLLSDSGFYLCAWSVFKSSGNTIYFGEGSWLTVV.

The V call is TRBV5-1, the J call TRBJ1-2, with D tentatively TRBD1 (6 bases). In germline, CDR1 is SGHRS, CDR2 YFSETQ. V shed 3 bases and J shed 2 bases, with 11 bases lying between them. CDR3 length: 14 residues. This CDR3 is CASSSTGINYGYTF. The CDR3 nucleotides are TGCGCCAGCAGCTCTACAGGGATAAACTATGGCTACACCTTC.

This rearrangement joins TRBV27 to TRBJ2-1; D perhaps matches TRBD2 (6 bases). This CDR3 contains 15 residues. Deletions cut 8 bases from V and 3 bases from J, with 17 bases between. Germline V gene sequence: CDR1 MNHEY, CDR2 SMNVEV (reference sequence). DNA for the CDR3: TGTGCCAGCTCCCCGGCGCGGGGCTTCTACAATGAGCAGTTCTTC. Residues: CASSPARGFYNEQFF.

V usage is TRBV10-3 and J usage is TRBJ2-1; TRBD2 aligns across 9 bases. Germline CDR1 ENHRY, CDR2 SYGVKD. The CDR3 has 15 amino acids. The trim removed 8 bases at V and 5 bases at J, leaving 10 bases unmatched. The CDR3 DNA sequence: TGTGCCATCGGGGGACTTGGCGGGAGGGACAATGAGCAGTTCTTC. As protein: CAIGGLGGRDNEQFF.